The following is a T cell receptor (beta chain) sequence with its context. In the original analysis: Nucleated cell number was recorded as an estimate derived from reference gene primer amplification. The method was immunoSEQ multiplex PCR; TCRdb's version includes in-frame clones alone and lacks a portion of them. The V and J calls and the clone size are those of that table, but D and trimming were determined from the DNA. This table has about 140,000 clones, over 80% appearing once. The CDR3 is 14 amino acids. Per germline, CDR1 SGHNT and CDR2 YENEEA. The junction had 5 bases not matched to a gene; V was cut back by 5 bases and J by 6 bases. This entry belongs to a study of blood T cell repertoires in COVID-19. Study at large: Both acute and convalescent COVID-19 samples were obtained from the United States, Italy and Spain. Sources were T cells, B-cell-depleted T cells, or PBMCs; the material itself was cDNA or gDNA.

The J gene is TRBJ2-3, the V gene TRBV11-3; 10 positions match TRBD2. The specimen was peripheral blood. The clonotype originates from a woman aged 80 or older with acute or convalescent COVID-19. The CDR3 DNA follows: TGTGCCAGCAGCGCCGGGACTAGCGAGGATACGCAGTATTTT. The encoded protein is CASSAGTSEDTQYF.